The sequence of this T cell receptor beta chain was determined in a study of shared T cell receptors in the human thymus. Generated by immunoSEQ multiplex PCR, the TCRdb table keeps only in-frame clones and is missing some. The sample includes around 340,000 clones, 85% to 95% of them seen just once. The V gene end was trimmed by 5 bases and the J gene end by 6 bases; junction bases not matched to a gene: 9. Germline lookup yields CDR1 LNHNV and CDR2 YYDKDF (reference sequence). The CDR3 totals 15 residues. This TCR was recovered from a human donor. Specimen: thymocytes. This rearrangement joins TRBV15 to TRBJ1-4, with 7 bases lining up with TRBD1. This CDR3 reads CATSRGQVIHEKLFF. In DNA, the CDR3 is TGTGCCACCAGCCGTGGACAGGTAATCCATGAAAAACTGTTTTTT.